The 22 T cell receptor beta chains below all came from one sample that was sequenced in a study of T-cell memory formation after mild COVID-19. TCRdb reanalysed the 5' RACE reads using MiXCR and keeps one entry per CDR3 protein. The sample carries about 470,000 distinct CDR3 sequences, 25% recorded once. Sequences were obtained from PBMCs or a T cell subset sorted from them (not recorded which). These receptors were taken from an adult woman who had mild COVID-19 (a few samples of this study predate the infection). Cell type and time point are not known.

This clonotype was counted many times. This chain links TRBV12-3 or TRBV12-4 with TRBJ2-2; 7 positions match TRBD2. The trim removed 3 bases at V and 4 bases at J, leaving 5 bases unmatched. The CDR3 length is 15 residues. The CDR3 region has the DNA TGTGCCAGCAGTTTCGGGGAGGGTGCCACCGGGGAGCTGTTTTTT. Translation gives CASSFGEGATGELFF.

This clonotype was observed at least ten times. This chain links TRBV11-2 with TRBJ1-2; tentative D call: TRBD1 (5 bases). This CDR3 spans 17 amino acids. Germline V gene sequence: CDR1 SGHAT, CDR2 FQNNGV. Trimming took off 4 bases at V and 3 bases at J, with 21 bases between the two ends. CDR3 residues: CASSYNTGTERHYGYTF. In DNA form, the CDR3 reads TGTGCCAGCAGCTATAACACCGGGACGGAACGTCACTATGGCTACACCTTC.

The CDR3 sequence is CSASIGRSTDTQYF. The CDR3, as DNA: TGCAGTGCTAGCATCGGGAGAAGCACAGATACGCAGTATTTT. This sequence joins TRBV20-1 and TRBJ2-3; possibly TRBD2 for D (6 bases). V shed 3 bases and J shed 0 bases, with 10 bases lying between them. This CDR3 contains 14 residues. Germline V gene data show CDR1 as DFQATT and CDR2 as SNEGSKA (reference sequence).

A few counts support this clonotype. The rearrangement links TRBV7-2 to TRBJ1-2; D is uncertain. V lost 1 base and J 2 bases, leaving 8 bases between the germline ends. The CDR3 covers 14 residues. In germline, CDR1 is SGHTA, CDR2 FQGNSA. The CDR3 reads CASSLGSRNYGYTF. CDR3 sequence (DNA): TGTGCCAGCAGCTTAGGGTCACGGAACTATGGCTACACCTTC.

This clonotype was counted between two and nine times. The chain uses TRBV7-7 and TRBJ2-2; no clear D gene. Germline CDR1 reads SSHAT; CDR2 reads FNYEAQ (reference sequence). Between the trimmed V and J ends, which lost 2 bases and 9 bases, there was a span of 10 bases. The CDR3 is made up of 13 amino acids. CDR3 sequence (DNA): TGTGCCAGCAGCTTATCGGTTGACCGGGAGCTGTTTTTT. Its translation: CASSLSVDRELFF. Full variable domain (missing parts from reference TRBV7-7 and TRBJ2-2): GAGVSQSPRYKVTKRGQDVTLRCDPISSHATLYWYQQALGQGPEFLTYFNYEAQPDKSGLPSDRFSAERPEGSISTLTIQRTEQRDSAMYRCASSLSVDRELFFGEGSRLTVL.

The rearrangement joins TRBV7-6 to TRBJ2-7, with TRBD2 identical over 7 bases. Unmatched junction bases numbered 14, after V lost 5 bases and J lost 1 base. This CDR3 region has 17 residues. CDR1 is SGHVS, CDR2 FNYEAQ, per germline. Here the CDR3 DNA reads TGTGCCAGCAGCCCTGGGCCCGCTAGCGGTCCTTCCTACGAGCAGTACTTC. It specifies CASSPGPASGPSYEQYF.

This chain joins TRBV11-3 and TRBJ2-3; 7 nucleotides match TRBD2. V was pared by 1 base and J by 2 bases, with 6 bases of the junction left unmatched. Germline assignment: CDR1 SGHNT and CDR2 YENEEA. The CDR3 sequence is 16 residues long. The CDR3 DNA follows: TGTGCCAGCAGCTTAGCAGCGGGGCTATACACAGATACGCAGTATTTT. Translating gives CASSLAAGLYTDTQYF.

V gene TRBV4-1 combines with J gene TRBJ1-1, with 9 positions matching TRBD1. CDR1 MGHRA and CDR2 YSYEKL come from the germline V gene. The CDR3 runs 14 residues. Trimming at V came to 4 bases and at J to 7 bases, leaving 7 bases not matched to a gene. In DNA form, the CDR3 reads TGCGCCAGCAGCCCCGAAGACAGGGGGGATGAAGCTTTCTTT. Its translation is CASSPEDRGDEAFF.

A remark on this clonotype: One end of the junction fails to match germline, which may point to a read error. The V call is TRBV19, the J call TRBJ2-7; 7 bases fit TRBD1. This CDR3 has 13 residues. Germline V gene lookup returns CDR1 LNHDA and CDR2 SQIVND (reference sequence). As DNA, the CDR3 is TGCGCCAGCAGCATAGACAGGGCCTACGAGCAGTACTTC. Residues: CASSIDRAYEQYF.

The rearrangement links TRBV20-1 to TRBJ2-2, with D unclear. Germline V gene sequence: CDR1 DFQATT, CDR2 SNEGSKA (reference sequence). Trimming stripped 1 base from V and 3 bases from J, with 12 bases between. CDR3 length: 15 residues. This CDR3 reads CSARVGQAYTGELFF. The CDR3 bases are TGCAGTGCTAGAGTAGGCCAGGCGTACACCGGGGAGCTGTTTTTT.

The J gene is TRBJ1-2, the V gene TRBV3-1; D remains ambiguous. Trimming removed 4 bases at V and 7 bases at J, with 16 bases between. CDR1 LGHDT and CDR2 YNNKEL come from the germline V gene (reference sequence). The CDR3 is 14 amino acids. DNA for the CDR3: TGTGCCAGCAGCCCCGACACGGCTCTTAGTGGCTACACCTTC. This gives the protein CASSPDTALSGYTF.

This clonotype has just a few counts. The chain couples TRBV5-4 to TRBJ1-1; D is unresolved. V was pared by 9 bases and J by 0 bases, with 9 bases between. This CDR3 has 12 amino acids. The V gene's germline CDR1 is SGHNT and CDR2 YYREEE (reference sequence). The CDR3 loop reads CATKMLNTEAFF. DNA of the CDR3: TGTGCCACCAAGATGTTGAACACTGAAGCTTTCTTT.

This clonotype occurred a few times. The gene calls are TRBV7-6 and TRBJ1-2, with D unclear. V was trimmed by 5 bases and J by 2 bases, leaving 9 bases between them. Germline V gene data show CDR1 as SGHVS and CDR2 as FNYEAQ. The CDR3 covers 13 residues. Here the CDR3 DNA reads TGTGCCAGCAGCCCCGCGGCCAACTATGGCTACACCTTC. It yields the protein CASSPAANYGYTF.

This clonotype was recorded many times. The chain employs TRBV5-1 and TRBJ2-7, with TRBD1 identical over 7 bases. The V segment lost 0 bases and the J segment 2 bases; nucleotides outside the gene matches: 11. CDR1 and CDR2 (germline): SGHRS, YFSETQ. This CDR3 contains 17 residues. This CDR3 is CASSLVPGQQIPYEQYF. CDR3 nucleotides: TGCGCCAGCAGCTTGGTTCCGGGACAGCAAATCCCCTACGAGCAGTACTTC.

This clonotype was detected a few times. The chain recombines TRBV12-3 or TRBV12-4 with TRBJ2-5, with 9 positions matching TRBD2. The junction had 7 bases not matched to a gene; V was cut back by 3 bases and J by 5 bases. This CDR3 is 15 amino acids long. DNA for the CDR3: TGTGCCAGCAGTTTCATGGCGGGGGGGGCCGAGACCCAGTACTTC. Translating gives CASSFMAGGAETQYF.

The chain joins TRBV24-1 to TRBJ2-1; no reliable D call. V was pared by 0 bases and J by 5 bases, with 7 bases between. The germline CDR1 and CDR2 sequences are KGHDR and SFDVKD. The CDR3 totals 14 residues. The CDR3, as DNA: TGTGCCACCAGTGATTTGCGGCTAAACAATGAGCAGTTCTTC. Protein sequence: CATSDLRLNNEQFF.

The rearrangement uses TRBV20-1 and TRBJ2-1; D uncertain. The V end was cut by 0 bases, the J end by 9 bases, with 6 bases between. Germline V CDR1 and CDR2: DFQATT, SNEGSKA (reference sequence). The CDR3 runs to 11 residues. The CDR3: CSARDNGEQFF. The CDR3 nucleotides are TGCAGTGCTAGAGATAATGGTGAGCAGTTCTTC.

The chain combines TRBV30 with TRBJ2-7, with D possibly being TRBD1 or TRBD2 (5 bases each). The CDR3 is 13 residues long. V was clipped by 2 bases and J by 0 bases, with 8 bases between them. CDR1 and CDR2 from the germline V gene are GTSNPN and SVGIG (reference sequence). CDR3 sequence reads: CAWSTGRSYEQYF. CDR3 nucleotides: TGTGCCTGGAGTACGGGACGCTCCTACGAGCAGTACTTC.

This clonotype was observed a few times. Mismatch with germline at one junction end may stem from a read error. V gene TRBV12-3 or TRBV12-4 combines with J gene TRBJ1-2; no clear D. The CDR3 length is 10 residues. The CDR3 protein is CASSGWVQTF. The CDR3 coding sequence is TGTGCCAGCAGCGGTTGGGTTCAAACATTC.

This clonotype has a handful of counts. V gene TRBV5-1 combines with J gene TRBJ2-5; weak D call: TRBD2 (6 bases). From germline, CDR1 is SGHRS and CDR2 YFSETQ. V dropped 7 bases and J dropped 4 bases, with 23 bases sitting between them. The CDR3 has 16 residues. CDR3 region: CASSPQGLPVGETQYF. The CDR3 DNA sequence: TGCGCCAGCTCACCCCAGGGACTCCCTGTAGGAGAGACCCAGTACTTC.

This clonotype turned up a few times. The chain couples TRBV4-3 to TRBJ2-3; TRBD1 agrees at 9 bases. The junction had 6 bases not matched to a gene; V was cut back by 2 bases and J by 6 bases. Germline CDR1 reads LGHNA; CDR2 reads YSLEER. This CDR3 is 15 amino acids long. As DNA, the CDR3 is TGCGCCAGCAGCCAATACAGGGGGCAAGAGGATACGCAGTATTTT. This translates into CASSQYRGQEDTQYF.

In its sample, this clonotype was seen a few times. The V and J genes are TRBV3-1 and TRBJ2-1, with TRBD1 as a possible D gene (6 bases). The length of the CDR3 is 15 residues. Between the trimmed V and J ends, which lost 4 bases and 7 bases, there was a span of 17 bases. Germline-derived CDR1 and CDR2 are LGHDT and YNNKEL (reference sequence). The CDR3 coding sequence is TGTGCCAGCAGCCCAGGGGATAGCGCTCATAATGAGCAGTTCTTC. This translates into CASSPGDSAHNEQFF.